This TCR beta chain stems from a study of cytomegalovirus exposure and HLA in healthy donors. Whole-study context: Clustering assigned about 79% of the roughly 380 genotyped donors to the Caucasian-associated ancestry cluster.

Study findings and constraints: Presence/absence analyses assumed roughly uniform sequencing depth across donors.

With regard to this clone: As yet, its antigen is unknown.

The PCR ran on 60 Vbeta and 13 Jbeta primers. The data were produced by immunoSEQ multiplex PCR, yet TCRdb's version contains in-frame clones alone and is incomplete. The sample holds fewer than 200,000 clones, about 79% seen once. This clonotype was obtained from a girl aged 2-9 years in good health and CMV-seropositive. Sequenced sample: PBMCs.

The CDR3 region has the DNA TGTGCCAGCAGCCAACGTGACAGGCCTGGCTACACCTTC. The encoded protein is CASSQRDRPGYTF. The chain is built from TRBV4-2 and TRBJ1-2; TRBD1 is a possible D gene (6 bases). Trimming took off 2 bases at V and 7 bases at J, with 11 bases between the two ends. Germline-derived CDR1 and CDR2 are LGHNA and YNFKEQ. This CDR3 region has 13 residues.